Below, 17 T cell receptor beta chains from the same sample are listed, as sequenced in a study of T cell changes during pregnancy in multiple sclerosis. Some clones are missing from TCRdb's copy, which holds only in-frame ones; the method was immunoSEQ multiplex PCR. Found here are approximately 100,000 clones, around 90% of them singletons; the top ten hold 2.5% to 4%. The sequencing here drew on peripheral blood, taken in the second trimester of pregnancy. The receptors originated from a female donor with multiple sclerosis, enrolled in a pregnancy study.

The chain links TRBV7-8 to TRBJ1-5, with D possibly matching TRBD1 (5 bases). Germline lookup yields CDR1 SGHVS and CDR2 FQNEAQ. Trimming stripped 2 bases from V and 0 bases from J, with 17 bases between. CDR3 length equals 18 residues. Here the CDR3 reads CASSLRWRQGPSNQPQHF. CDR3 sequence (DNA): TGTGCCAGCAGCTTAAGGTGGCGGCAGGGTCCTAGCAATCAGCCCCAGCATTTT.

The rearrangement joins TRBV29-1 to TRBJ2-1, with a tentative D call TRBD1 (5 bases). CDR3 length: 14 residues. The germline V and J ends were trimmed by 6 bases and 7 bases, with 19 bases remaining between them. Germline loops: CDR1 SQVTM, CDR2 ANQGSEA. Written as DNA, the CDR3 is TGCAGCGTCCAAACAGGTATCTCTGCAAATGAGCAGTTCTTC. Translated: CSVQTGISANEQFF.

This rearrangement joins TRBV2 to TRBJ2-1; 14 bases agree with TRBD2. The germline V gene encodes CDR1 SNHLY and CDR2 FYNNEI. CDR3 length: 16 residues. Trimming removed 3 bases from V and 5 bases from J; junction bases left unmatched: 3. DNA of the CDR3: TGTGCCAGCAGTGAGACTAGCGGGAGGGCAAACAATGAGCAGTTCTTC. Translated: CASSETSGRANNEQFF.

This clone showed up just once. The V call is TRBV11-2, the J call TRBJ2-4, with D maybe TRBD2 (5 bases). Germline-derived CDR1 and CDR2 are SGHAT and FQNNGV. V dropped 6 bases and J dropped 3 bases, with 9 bases sitting between them. The CDR3 covers 13 residues. The CDR3 DNA is TGTGCCAGCAGGAGTAGCGTCAAAAACATTCAGTACTTC. Translating it yields CASRSSVKNIQYF.

This clone was detected only a few times. The chain combines TRBV18 with TRBJ1-2; 9 bases map to TRBD1. J gave up 5 bases and V 3 bases, and 7 bases lay outside the gene matches. This CDR3 has 15 amino acids. Germline V gives CDR1 KGHSH, CDR2 LQKENI. This CDR3 is CASSPVPGQGYGYTF. CDR3 coding DNA: TGTGCCAGCTCACCTGTACCGGGACAGGGATATGGCTACACCTTC. The full variable domain, rest sourced from reference TRBV18 and TRBJ1-2, is NAGVMQNPRHLVRRRGQEARLRCSPMKGHSHVYWYRQLPEEGLKFMVYLQKENIIDESGMPKERFSAEFPKEGPSILRIQQVVRGDSAAYFCASSPVPGQGYGYTFGSGTRLTVV.

With respect to this clone: A read error may produce the germline difference seen at one junction end. The chain joins TRBV7-7 to TRBJ2-1; 9 bases line up with TRBD2. CDR1 and CDR2 (germline): SSHAT, FNYEAQ (reference sequence). The CDR3 has 16 amino acids. The CDR3 sequence: CASSLRREGSGNEQFF. The DNA for the CDR3 is TGTGCTAGCAGCTTAAGGCGGGAGGGCTCGGGGAATGAGCAGTTCTTC.

This chain joins TRBV4-1 and TRBJ2-3; 12 bases are shared with TRBD2. The CDR3 loop spans 16 amino acids. The V gene end was trimmed by 2 bases and the J gene end by 3 bases; junction bases not matched to a gene: 3. CDR1 is MGHRA and CDR2 is YSYEKL in the germline V gene. CDR3 sequence: CASSQLTSGSTDTQYF. As DNA, the CDR3 is TGCGCCAGCAGCCAACTGACTAGCGGGAGTACAGATACGCAGTATTTT.

A single count supports this clone. V gene TRBV5-8 combines with J gene TRBJ2-1; 9 positions agree with TRBD1. The CDR3 length is 15 residues. Germline V CDR1 and CDR2: SGHTS, YDEGEE. V shed 4 bases and J 5 bases; nucleotides not matched to a gene: 7. The CDR3 sequence is CASSIQGAVDNEQFF. The CDR3 DNA reads as TGTGCCAGCAGCATACAGGGGGCGGTCGACAATGAGCAGTTCTTC.

V is TRBV28 and J is TRBJ1-2; D call uncertain. The germline V gene has CDR1 MDHEN and CDR2 SYDVKM. V lost 5 bases, J lost 4 bases, and 14 bases lay in between. The CDR3 is 14 amino acids. The CDR3, as DNA: TGTGCCAGCAGTGCCCGACACCCCATCTATGGCTACACCTTC. It is translated as CASSARHPIYGYTF.

This chain uses TRBV27 with TRBJ2-7; 7 bases align to TRBD2. The CDR3 runs to 16 residues. V lost 4 bases to trimming and J lost 0 bases; unmatched junction nucleotides: 9. Germline CDR1 and CDR2: MNHEY and SMNVEV (reference sequence). Here the CDR3 reads CASSSHLADVSYEQYF. CDR3 DNA sequence: TGTGCCAGCAGTTCCCACCTAGCGGACGTCTCCTACGAGCAGTACTTC.

The V and J genes are TRBV7-8 and TRBJ1-1; maybe TRBD1 (5 bases). Germline V lookup: CDR1 SGHVS, CDR2 FQNEAQ. The CDR3 covers 14 residues. V lost 0 bases, J lost 2 bases, and 7 bases lay in between. The CDR3 here is CASSLATANTEAFF. Written as DNA, the CDR3 is TGTGCCAGCAGCTTAGCGACAGCCAACACTGAAGCTTTCTTT.

The count of this clone is one. This chain connects TRBV19 to TRBJ2-1, with 11 bases matching TRBD2. V shed 7 bases, J shed 9 bases, and the junction held 11 bases outside the gene matches. Germline V gene lookup returns CDR1 LNHDA and CDR2 SQIVND (reference sequence). The CDR3 consists of 15 residues. The DNA of the CDR3 is TGTGCCAGTAATGTGGCTAGCGGGAGGAGTGTTGAGCAGTTCTTC. Protein: CASNVASGRSVEQFF.

The J gene is TRBJ2-6, the V gene TRBV2, with a tentative D call TRBD2 (7 bases). The CDR3 contains 18 residues. Germline CDR1 and CDR2: SNHLY and FYNNEI. V was trimmed by 7 bases and J by 4 bases, leaving 23 bases between them. As DNA, the CDR3 is TGTGCCAGCATCCCTACCCCGGGGGGCGCAGGCGGGGCCAACGTCCTGACTTTC. Protein: CASIPTPGGAGGANVLTF.

The chain links TRBV6-5 to TRBJ2-1, with D maybe TRBD1 (5 bases). CDR1 and CDR2 (germline): MNHEY, SVGAGI. V was pared by 4 bases and J by 4 bases, with 14 bases between. CDR3 length: 15 amino acids. CDR3 sequence: CASSSSYQGYNEQFF. CDR3 DNA sequence: TGTGCCAGCAGTTCCTCATATCAGGGTTACAATGAGCAGTTCTTC.

CDR3 in amino acids: CASSDPGTPNTEAFF. DNA for the CDR3: TGTGCCAGCAGCGACCCCGGGACACCGAACACTGAAGCTTTCTTT. The genes are TRBV5-4 and TRBJ1-1, with D possibly being TRBD1 (6 bases). V was cut by 4 bases and J by 1 base, with 14 bases left in between. Germline values: CDR1 SGHNT, CDR2 YYREEE (reference sequence). CDR3 length equals 15 residues. The full variable domain, its missing parts supplied by reference TRBV5-4 and TRBJ1-1, is ETGVTQSPTHLIKTRGQQVTLRCSSQSGHNTVSWYQQALGQGPQFIFQYYREEENGRGNFPPRFSGLQFPNYSSELNVNALELDDSALYLCASSDPGTPNTEAFFGQGTRLTVV.

This chain links TRBV28 with TRBJ1-5, with unresolved D. The germline V gene has CDR1 MDHEN and CDR2 SYDVKM. The CDR3 is 13 amino acids. The CDR3 is CGAGPYSNQPQHF. DNA for the CDR3: TGTGGGGCGGGTCCTTATAGCAATCAGCCCCAGCATTTT.

The rearrangement joins TRBV15 to TRBJ2-7; D is possibly TRBD2 (6 bases). The CDR3 contains 15 residues. Germline V gives CDR1 LNHNV, CDR2 YYDKDF (reference sequence). Between the trimmed V and J ends, which lost 1 base and 2 bases, there was a span of 12 bases. The CDR3 sequence is CATSRAYGGTYEQYF. The DNA of the CDR3 is TGTGCCACCAGCAGAGCGTATGGAGGGACCTACGAGCAGTACTTC.